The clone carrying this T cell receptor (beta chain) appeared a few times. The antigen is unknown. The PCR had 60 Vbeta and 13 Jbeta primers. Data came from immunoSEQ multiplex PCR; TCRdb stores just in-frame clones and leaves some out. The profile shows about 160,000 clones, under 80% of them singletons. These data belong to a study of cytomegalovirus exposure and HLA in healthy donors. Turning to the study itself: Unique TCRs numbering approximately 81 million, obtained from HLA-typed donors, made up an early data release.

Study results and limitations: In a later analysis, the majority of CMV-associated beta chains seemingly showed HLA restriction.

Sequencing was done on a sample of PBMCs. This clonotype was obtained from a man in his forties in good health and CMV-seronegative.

The CDR3 region is CASSRRRLPYEQYF. The CDR3 coding sequence is TGTGCCAGCAGTAGGCGGCGGTTACCCTACGAGCAGTACTTC. The J gene is TRBJ2-7, the V gene TRBV11-1; no firm D call. Germline V gene sequence: CDR1 SGHAT, CDR2 FQDESV (reference sequence). The CDR3 contains 14 residues. The ends were cut back, 6 bases at V and 2 bases at J, with 14 bases in the middle.